This T cell receptor beta chain was documented in a study of T cells in Graves' hyperthyroidism and ophthalmopathy. What was amplified from RNA transcripts were TCR beta CDR3 regions. HTBI primers drove first-round RT-PCR of the TCR CDR3. One entry per CDR3 protein, called by TCRdb with MiXCR from the multiplex PCR reads. The repertoire holds about 840,000 distinct CDR3 sequences, with 38% as singletons. The germline CDR1 and CDR2 sequences are LNHDA and SQIVND (reference sequence). The junction had 6 bases not matched to a gene; V was cut back by 6 bases and J by 5 bases. The CDR3 spans 14 residues. This clonotype was observed a few times.

The origin of this receptor is a man between 18 and 29 years old with Graves' hyperthyroidism. Specimen: blood. The chain uses TRBV19 and TRBJ2-5, with 10 bases lining up with TRBD2. CDR3 bases: TGTGCCAGTAGAAGCGGGGGGGCGATGGAGACCCAGTACTTC. Protein: CASRSGGAMETQYF.